The entry below describes one TCR beta chain. This specimen belongs to a study of blood T cell repertoires in COVID-19. This table comes from immunoSEQ multiplex PCR, and its TCRdb copy is limited to in-frame clones, with some not included. Of a few hundred thousand clones in the sample, 84% were seen once. The TCR was taken from a woman between 40 and 55 years old who had recovered from COVID-19. Sequences were obtained from peripheral blood.

The CDR3 nucleotides are TGTGCCATCAAAGACATAGGACTAGCGGGGGGGTTACAAGAGACCCAGTACTTC. It yields the protein CAIKDIGLAGGLQETQYF. The chain is built from TRBV10-3 and TRBJ2-5; 15 bases are a match to TRBD2. Germline V gives CDR1 ENHRY, CDR2 SYGVKD. The CDR3 sequence is 18 residues long. The V segment lost 7 bases and the J segment 2 bases; nucleotides outside the gene matches: 11.